Listed below are T cell receptor beta chains from one sample, sequenced in a study of T cells after posttransplantation cyclophosphamide. Some clones are missing from TCRdb's copy, which holds only in-frame ones; the method was immunoSEQ multiplex PCR. In the table there are more than 15,000 clones, roughly 84% of which are singletons. The sequencing here drew on PBMCs, taken after an allogeneic stem cell transplant with a calcineurin inhibitor and methotrexate. The receptors originated from a male patient between 45 and 60 years old who received an allogeneic stem cell transplant from an unrelated donor, was CMV-positive, and had chronic GVHD only. Some of the T cells may derive from the graft donor. Both conserved end residues are part of each CDR3. D genes are given only for firm matches. The size entry is marked missing in some rows and otherwise reads once, few, many or a size class.

D,V,J,size,CDR3,DNA
TRBD2,TRBV7-8,TRBJ2-1,-,CASSASGGAYNEQFF,TGTGCCAGCAGCGCTAGCGGGGGGGCTTACAATGAGCAGTTCTTC
-,TRBV7-6,TRBJ2-6,-,CASSLYQGSNSGANVLTF,TGTGCCAGCAGCTTATATCAGGGGAGTAACTCTGGGGCCAACGTCCTGACTTTC
-,TRBV18,TRBJ2-2,once,CASSPPRRDHGELFF,TGTGCCAGCTCACCACCGAGGCGGGACCACGGGGAGCTGTTTTTT
TRBD1,TRBV27,TRBJ1-2,-,CASTTGDYGYTF,TGTGCCAGCACTACAGGGGACTATGGCTACACCTTC
TRBD2,TRBV27,TRBJ2-3,-,CASRLAGVDTQYF,TGTGCCAGCAGACTAGCGGGAGTAGATACGCAGTATTTT
TRBD2,TRBV7-6,TRBJ2-3,-,CASSSSGTSDSTDTQYF,TGTGCCAGCAGTTCCTCCGGGACTAGCGACAGCACAGATACGCAGTATTTT
-,TRBV7-2,TRBJ2-1,few,CASSFSGDEQFF,TGTGCCAGCAGCTTTTCAGGGGATGAGCAGTTCTTC
TRBD2,TRBV27,TRBJ2-1,-,CASSYLTSGGPTEQFF,TGTGCCAGCAGCTACTTGACTAGCGGGGGGCCTACAGAGCAGTTCTTC
TRBD1,TRBV7-3,TRBJ2-3,-,CASSTDRGTQYF,TGTGCCAGCAGCACAGACAGGGGTACGCAGTATTTT
-,TRBV28,TRBJ1-4,few,CASSYPTGLYEKLFF,TGTGCCAGCAGCTACCCGACAGGTCTTTATGAAAAACTGTTTTTT
-,TRBV14,TRBJ1-2,-,CASSQDPRGGYGYTF,TGTGCCAGCAGCCAAGATCCCCGGGGTGGCTATGGCTACACCTTC
-,TRBV9,TRBJ1-2,-,CASSPVGGAYGYTF,TGTGCCAGCAGCCCCGTCGGGGGGGCCTATGGCTACACCTTC
-,TRBV5-1,TRBJ1-2,once,CASSLWGEAETNYGYTF,TGCGCCAGCAGCCTCTGGGGGGAGGCAGAAACTAACTATGGCTACACCTTC
-,TRBV6-6,TRBJ2-3,-,CASTSPGWVTDTQYF,TGTGCCAGCACCTCCCCGGGGTGGGTCACAGATACGCAGTATTTT
-,TRBV7-9,TRBJ1-6,-,CASSSTRALDSPLHF,TGTGCCAGCAGCTCAACGAGGGCGTTGGATTCACCCCTCCACTTT
TRBD2,TRBV14,TRBJ2-5,-,CASSPGLASQETQYF,TGTGCCAGCAGCCCGGGACTAGCGTCGCAAGAGACCCAGTACTTC